Reported below is one TCR beta chain. The CDR3 is made up of 13 amino acids. Between the trimmed V and J ends, which lost 5 bases and 5 bases, there was a span of 13 bases. CDR1 is MNHEY, CDR2 SVGAGI, per germline. The data are from a study of radiotherapy plus CTLA-4 blockade in lung cancer. Treatment of patients with chemo-refractory metastatic non-small-cell lung cancer consisted of focal radiation plus CTLA-4 blockade with ipilimumab. This table comes from immunoSEQ multiplex PCR, and its TCRdb copy is limited to in-frame clones, with some not included. The sample shows tens of thousands of clones, around 63% of them seen only once.

The sequencing used peripheral blood, collected from a patient treated with radiotherapy plus ipilimumab. The clonotype was recovered from a human donor with non-small cell lung cancer who had a partial response to radiotherapy plus ipilimumab. V and J are TRBV6-5 and TRBJ2-7, with D maybe TRBD1 (5 bases). The CDR3 bases are TGTGCCAGCAGTGAACCAGGGCGCGACGAGCAGTACTTC. The encoded protein is CASSEPGRDEQYF.